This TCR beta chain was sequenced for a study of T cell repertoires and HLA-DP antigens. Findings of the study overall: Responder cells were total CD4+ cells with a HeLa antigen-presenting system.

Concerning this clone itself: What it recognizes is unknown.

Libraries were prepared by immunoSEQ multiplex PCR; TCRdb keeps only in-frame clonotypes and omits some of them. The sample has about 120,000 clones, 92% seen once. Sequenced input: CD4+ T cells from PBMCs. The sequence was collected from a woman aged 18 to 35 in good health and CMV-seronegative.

The CDR3 is CASSQLAGGPETQYF. The CDR3 DNA is TGCGCCAGCAGCCAGCTAGCGGGGGGGCCGGAGACCCAGTACTTC. The chain carries TRBV4-1 and TRBJ2-5, with 12 bases identical to TRBD2. The germline gives CDR1 MGHRA, CDR2 YSYEKL. J gave up 5 bases and V 3 bases, and 4 bases lay outside the gene matches. This CDR3 is built from 15 residues.